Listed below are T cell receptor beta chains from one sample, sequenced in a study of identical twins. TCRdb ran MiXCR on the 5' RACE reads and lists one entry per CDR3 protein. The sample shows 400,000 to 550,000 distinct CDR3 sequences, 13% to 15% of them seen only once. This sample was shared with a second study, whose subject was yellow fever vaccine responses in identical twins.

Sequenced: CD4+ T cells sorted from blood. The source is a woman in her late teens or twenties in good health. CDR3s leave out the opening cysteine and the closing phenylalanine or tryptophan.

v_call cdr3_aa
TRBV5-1 ASSLQGAGYNEQF
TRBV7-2 ASSSQTAGGGDTQY
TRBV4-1 ASSQDPQGAVNNSPLH
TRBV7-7 ASSLSLARDNEQF
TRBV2 ASSEIAGVTVD
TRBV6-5 ASSYSASGADDEQY
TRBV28 ASSHGCQNQPQH
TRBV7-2 ASSLELQRTGELF
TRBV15 ATSRVGQGGREQY
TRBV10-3 AAKPGQDDLLPQH
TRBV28 ASSSHPLAGEQY
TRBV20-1 SALPTPWTSGRAGSYNEQF
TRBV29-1 SVEKGKAF
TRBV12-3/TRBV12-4 ASSYRGPGANVLT
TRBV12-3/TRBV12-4 ASSRFYNEQF
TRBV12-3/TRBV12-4 ASSSQGAPYNEQF
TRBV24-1 ATSDPRDYNQPQH
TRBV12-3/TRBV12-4 ASSLFGGGANGELF
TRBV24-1 ATSERTGGNTGELF
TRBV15 ATSRAPSGPQETQY
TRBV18 ASSWTSGDQETQY
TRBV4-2 ASSQDPGDYGYT
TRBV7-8 ASSLGQGVSYEQY
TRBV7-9 ASSLLDFNEKLF
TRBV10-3 AISAGETQY
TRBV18 ASSPLDRERSPLH
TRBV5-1 ASREGPSGELF
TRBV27 ASSFRAQGARTEAF
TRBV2 ASCRLAGGRSSGEQF
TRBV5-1 ASSWVGGSTDTQY
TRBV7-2 ASSLGVTGEQY
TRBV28 ASSPWAVSNTGELF
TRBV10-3 AISESPNYEQY
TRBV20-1 SARDPWASTDTQY
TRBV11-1 ASSLLVGWTVEPQETQY
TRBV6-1 ASRRDDRPTGELF
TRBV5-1 ASSFSDPYQETQY
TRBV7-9 ASSLAGTGPPRRGYT
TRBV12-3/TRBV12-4 ASSPTGINSPLH
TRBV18 ASSPGGVLNQPQH
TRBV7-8 ASSRGQREPQH
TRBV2 ASSGGHRNTIY
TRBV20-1 SGFQGTETQY
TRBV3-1 ASSHTRVLYAGYT
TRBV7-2 ASSYGQGETQY
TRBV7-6 ASSLVQARSGYT
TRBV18 ASSPGGPGPEQY
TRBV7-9 ASSLLAGSETQY
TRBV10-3 AISESRDGTYEQY
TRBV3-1 ASSLIAGGRGNEQF
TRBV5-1 ASSLEAGALH
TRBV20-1 SGSQGAYEQY
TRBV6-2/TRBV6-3 ASTGGLVTGELF
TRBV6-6 ASTEQGYEQY
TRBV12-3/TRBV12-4 ASSADNEQF
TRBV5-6 ASSPGPVGETQY
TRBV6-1 ASRPPGGSVVAQY
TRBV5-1 ASRSSAGDTGELF
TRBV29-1 SAGRGNEKLF
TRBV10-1 ASSVDNSLIEQF